A selection of T cell receptor beta chains follows, all from one sample in a study of T cell clusters in autoimmune cytopenias. From its re-call of the multiplex PCR reads, TCRdb lists each CDR3 protein once, without DNA. This table lists some 5,000 distinct CDR3 sequences. The same data also went into a second study, on T cell repertoires in aging, cancer and after chemotherapy.

Source material: peripheral blood. The receptors originated from a human donor with chronic lymphocytic leukemia. The donor label of this sample is uncertain. CDR3s include the opening cysteine and the closing phenylalanine or tryptophan. Clone sizes are given selectively: once, few, many, or a class where the clone is expanded.

clone_size,v_call,j_call,cdr3_aa
medium-sized,TRBV5-4,TRBJ1-2,CASSLGGAGYGYTF
.,TRBV19,TRBJ1-1,CASKIGQDYMNTEAFF
medium-sized,TRBV29-1,TRBJ2-2,CSVGTGGTGELFF
medium-sized,TRBV6-5,TRBJ1-2,CASSYRGDGYTF
.,TRBV10-3,TRBJ2-2,CAIKESPGHTGELFF
.,TRBV5-4,TRBJ2-2,CASSSHSGGAFAGELFF
.,TRBV12-3/TRBV12-4,TRBJ2-3,CASTEGTDTQYF
.,TRBV6-1,TRBJ1-2,CASNYRDRYGYTF
.,TRBV6-2/TRBV6-3,TRBJ1-1,CASSYPPDRPKEAFF
.,TRBV19,TRBJ2-7,CASSAGQDYEQYF
.,TRBV12-3/TRBV12-4,TRBJ2-1,CASSPRTGMGVREQFF
.,TRBV7-6,TRBJ1-1,CASSLGGLNTEAFF
medium-sized,TRBV11-1,TRBJ2-7,CASSQDTYEQYF
.,TRBV5-4,TRBJ2-6,CASSLAGAGANVLTF
medium-sized,TRBV27,TRBJ2-2,CASSWAGQGYTGELFF
.,TRBV20-1,TRBJ2-3,CSAPGGRADTQYF
.,TRBV6-5,TRBJ2-1,CASTKGRDSFVSYNEQFF
medium-sized,TRBV5-6,TRBJ2-7,CASSLAGVSYEQYF
medium-sized,TRBV15,TRBJ1-5,CATSISVYQPQHF
medium-sized,TRBV5-5,TRBJ2-3,CASSLRTHGTDTQYF
medium-sized,TRBV6-5,TRBJ1-2,CASSYFRGVSYGYTF
.,TRBV7-9,TRBJ1-4,CASSLAGGRREKLFF
.,TRBV6-5,TRBJ1-3,CASISGNTIYF
.,TRBV28,TRBJ2-1,CASSRSPGNEQFF
.,TRBV20-1,TRBJ1-3,CSARDIRGQVVDTIYF
medium-sized,TRBV19,TRBJ2-1,CATQIGGAVNEQFF
.,TRBV6-5,TRBJ1-1,CASRRDGLTEAFF
.,TRBV6-4,TRBJ2-2,CASRATGLGELFF
.,TRBV13,TRBJ1-3,CASSGPGTASGNTIYF